This entry describes one TCR beta chain. Its antigen is not identified. Each patient went into thyroid surgery without having received any treatment. In the study's own analysis: Built for papillary thyroid cancer, a distant-metastasis classifier drew on CDR3 differences across clinicopathological groups. Via MiXCR, TCRdb re-called the PCR reads. These V and J calls rely on TCRdb rather than the paper's analysis. The repertoire holds a few thousand clones, with roughly 36% as singletons. The ends were cut back, 6 bases at V and 1 base at J, with 9 bases in the middle. In germline, CDR1 is MDHEN, CDR2 SYDVKM. This CDR3 is 13 amino acids long. These data come from a study of metastatic and nonmetastatic thyroid tumors. Study summary: From malignant and benign thyroid patients, repertoires in blood and in tumor or nodule tissue were compared. Overall study findings and caveats: As reported, TCR beta diversity in blood and tumor was significantly higher in malignant thyroid tumors than in benign nodules.

This chain connects TRBV28 to TRBJ1-1, with D unclear. The specimen sequenced was adjacent normal tissue. This receptor was taken from a female donor with papillary thyroid cancer or a benign thyroid nodule (not recorded which). Some clones in this sample may be carry-over from other donors' samples. The CDR3 is CASRPQRNTEAFF. The DNA of the CDR3 is TGTGCCAGCAGGCCTCAGAGGAACACTGAAGCTTTCTTT.